This TCR beta chain is drawn from a study of OX40 agonist ivuxolimab in advanced cancers. Measured with immunoSEQ multiplex PCR; TCRdb has only the in-frame clones, and not every one. The data show over 85,000 clones, approximately 89% seen once. This clone was seen only a few times. The source of this sequence is an adult with an advanced solid tumor such as melanoma, head and neck, liver or kidney cancer. The sequenced sample was CD4+ or CD8+ T cells sorted from blood, obtained in a trial of the OX40 agonist ivuxolimab.

CDR3 protein: CASNQGRVEKLFF. CDR3 DNA sequence: TGTGCCAGCAACCAGGGGCGTGTTGAAAAACTGTTTTTT. The genes are TRBV28 and TRBJ1-4; D is possibly TRBD1 (6 bases). Germline V gene sequence: CDR1 MDHEN, CDR2 SYDVKM. This CDR3 comprises 13 residues. V gave up 7 bases and J gave up 7 bases, with 13 bases separating them.